The 28 T cell receptor beta chains in this list originate from one sample, sequenced in a study of cytomegalovirus exposure and HLA in healthy donors. Vbeta (60) and Jbeta (13) primers were used in the PCR. Measured with immunoSEQ multiplex PCR; TCRdb has only the in-frame clones, and not every one. This repertoire shows roughly 130,000 clones, about 82% found once; its top ten account for roughly 1.2%. The sample comprised PBMCs. The receptors were gathered from a boy between 10 and 17 years old in good health and CMV-seronegative.

J is TRBJ2-1 and V is TRBV29-1, with 16 bases identical to TRBD2. Germline lookup yields CDR1 SQVTM and CDR2 ANQGSEA. V lost 4 bases, J lost 7 bases, and 4 bases stayed unmatched. This CDR3 contains 15 residues. CDR3 amino acids: CSVVGGLAGGNEQFF. CDR3 DNA sequence: TGCAGCGTTGTGGGGGGACTAGCGGGGGGGAATGAGCAGTTCTTC.

CDR3 DNA: TGTGCCTGGAGTTGGACTAGCGGGAGCAGTAAGTTCTTC. Translation gives CAWSWTSGSSKFF. The chain joins TRBV30 to TRBJ2-1; 13 nucleotides align to TRBD2. V was clipped by 2 bases and J by 14 bases; unmatched bases: 6. Per germline, CDR1 GTSNPN and CDR2 SVGIG (reference sequence). This CDR3 contains 13 residues. The full variable domain, its missing parts supplied by reference TRBV30 and TRBJ2-1, is SQTIHQWPATLVQPVGSPLSLECTVEGTSNPNLYWYRQAAGRGLQLLFYSVGIGQISSEVPQNLSASRPQDRQFILSSKKLLLSDSGFYLCAWSWTSGSSKFFGPGTRLTVL.

The chain recombines TRBV10-3 with TRBJ1-5; D remains ambiguous. Germline loops: CDR1 ENHRY, CDR2 SYGVKD. The germline V and J ends were trimmed by 3 bases and 3 bases, with 18 bases remaining between them. There are 17 residues in the CDR3. CDR3 in amino acids: CAISDSRPGSINQPQHF. The CDR3 bases are TGTGCCATCAGTGATTCTCGTCCAGGTTCAATCAATCAGCCCCAGCATTTT.

The gene calls are TRBV2 and TRBJ2-3, with D perhaps TRBD2 (6 bases). Per germline, CDR1 SNHLY and CDR2 FYNNEI. CDR3 length: 12 amino acids. Trimming left V 8 bases short and J 4 bases short, with 10 bases between. CDR3 DNA: TGTGCCAGCGGCCAGCGGGCAGATACGCAGTATTTT. It yields the protein CASGQRADTQYF.

This clone was counted only a few times. The chain employs TRBV5-1 and TRBJ2-2; tentatively, D is TRBD1 (6 bases). Germline V gives CDR1 SGHRS, CDR2 YFSETQ. This CDR3 region has 13 residues. Trimming took 2 bases from V and 5 from J, leaving 7 bases between them. As DNA, the CDR3 is TGCGCCAGCAGCTTAGGACAGACCGGGGAGCTGTTTTTT. Amino acids: CASSLGQTGELFF.

J is TRBJ1-1 and V is TRBV9, with D perhaps TRBD1 (5 bases). The CDR3 loop spans 12 amino acids. V was cut by 4 bases and J by 14 bases, with 18 bases left in between. Germline CDR1 reads SGDLS; CDR2 reads YYNGEE. The CDR3 region is CASSPSSTEPFF. The DNA of the CDR3 is TGTGCCAGCAGCCCGAGCTCGACAGAGCCCTTCTTT.

This clone has just a few counts. The identical CDR3 is also encoded by other nucleotide sequences in the sample. This chain uses TRBV10-3 with TRBJ2-5, with TRBD2 matching 11 bases. The CDR3 is 16 residues long. Trimming cost V 0 bases and J 4 bases; bases outside gene matches: 4. Germline-derived CDR1 and CDR2 are ENHRY and SYGVKD. The CDR3 protein is CAISESGLAGGETQYF. CDR3 nucleotides: TGTGCCATCAGTGAGTCGGGTCTAGCGGGGGGAGAGACCCAGTACTTC.

The chain uses TRBV18 and TRBJ2-7, with D tentatively TRBD2 (5 bases). The germline V and J ends were trimmed by 3 bases and 3 bases, with 9 bases remaining between them. The CDR3 has 13 residues. Per the germline V gene, CDR1 is KGHSH and CDR2 is LQKENI. CDR3 bases: TGTGCCAGCTCACCGAGGGAAAACTACGAGCAGTACTTC. It yields the protein CASSPRENYEQYF. The whole variable domain, remainder taken from reference TRBV18 and TRBJ2-7, is NAGVMQNPRHLVRRRGQEARLRCSPMKGHSHVYWYRQLPEEGLKFMVYLQKENIIDESGMPKERFSAEFPKEGPSILRIQQVVRGDSAAYFCASSPRENYEQYFGPGTRLTVT.

V usage is TRBV7-2 and J usage is TRBJ2-7; 11 positions match TRBD2. The CDR3 contains 15 residues. Germline-derived CDR1 and CDR2 are SGHTA and FQGNSA. V dropped 3 bases and J dropped 7; count of bases not matched to a gene: 8. The CDR3: CASSLTAGTSGEQYF. The CDR3 DNA reads as TGTGCCAGCAGCTTGACTGCCGGGACTAGCGGAGAGCAGTACTTC.

DNA of the CDR3: TGTGCCAGTAGTATGGAGGTTGGGTACACTGAAGCTTTCTTT. Its protein product is CASSMEVGYTEAFF. The chain uses TRBV19 and TRBJ1-1; D is undetermined. CDR3 size: 14 residues. V was clipped by 3 bases and J by 3 bases, with 11 bases between them. Germline V gene data show CDR1 as LNHDA and CDR2 as SQIVND (reference sequence).

This chain connects TRBV6-4 to TRBJ2-1; 10 positions match TRBD2. The length of the CDR3 is 17 residues. The germline gives CDR1 MRHNA, CDR2 SNTAGT. J gave up 8 bases and V 5 bases, and 15 bases lay outside the gene matches. As DNA, the CDR3 is TGTGCCAGCAGTTCCTCGGGGGAGCGGGAGGGCCCCGATGAGCAGTTCTTC. This gives the protein CASSSSGEREGPDEQFF.

V gene TRBV18 combines with J gene TRBJ2-7, with TRBD2 matching 11 bases. Germline trimming cut 6 bases from V and 2 bases from J; bases unmatched to any gene: 3. Germline lookup yields CDR1 KGHSH and CDR2 LQKENI. The CDR3 is 14 amino acids. This CDR3 is CASSGTSGPYEQYF. The DNA for the CDR3 is TGTGCCAGCTCCGGGACTAGCGGTCCCTACGAGCAGTACTTC. The full variable domain, its missing parts supplied by reference TRBV18 and TRBJ2-7, is NAGVMQNPRHLVRRRGQEARLRCSPMKGHSHVYWYRQLPEEGLKFMVYLQKENIIDESGMPKERFSAEFPKEGPSILRIQQVVRGDSAAYFCASSGTSGPYEQYFGPGTRLTVT.

V gene TRBV30 combines with J gene TRBJ1-3; the D gene is possibly TRBD1 (6 bases). The CDR3 contains 15 residues. From germline, CDR1 is GTSNPN and CDR2 SVGIG (reference sequence). V lost 5 bases and J lost 4, with 18 bases in between. In nucleotides, the CDR3 is TGTGCCTGGCATCGGGGGGCGTCGTGGGGAAACACCATATATTTT. Translation gives CAWHRGASWGNTIYF.

The chain recombines TRBV5-6 with TRBJ2-2, with 11 bases identical to TRBD1. The CDR3 length is 16 residues. The J segment lost 5 bases and the V segment lost 4 bases, leaving 7 bases of the junction unmatched. Germline V CDR1 and CDR2: SGHDT, YYEEEE. CDR3 DNA: TGTGCCAGCAGCCACAGGACAGGGGGCGCGACCGGGGAGCTGTTTTTT. Translation gives CASSHRTGGATGELFF.

This clone was seen a handful of times. The V gene is TRBV5-4, the J gene TRBJ2-1; the D gene is possibly TRBD2 (6 bases). The CDR3 loop spans 13 amino acids. Per germline, CDR1 SGHNT and CDR2 YYREEE (reference sequence). V dropped 4 bases and J dropped 7 bases, with 12 bases sitting between them. The DNA for the CDR3 is TGTGCCAGCAGCCGACTAGGTAATAATGAGCAGTTCTTC. This gives the protein CASSRLGNNEQFF.

The gene calls are TRBV9 and TRBJ2-5; D might be TRBD1 (6 bases). The CDR3 length is 12 residues. Per the germline V gene, CDR1 is SGDLS and CDR2 is YYNGEE. Trimming cost V 3 bases and J 6 bases, with 9 bases left between them. CDR3 sequence reads: CASSGTGQTQYF. CDR3 DNA sequence: TGTGCCAGCAGCGGTACAGGGCAGACCCAGTACTTC.

CDR3: CASSPRDTEAFF. In DNA form, the CDR3 reads TGTGCCAGCAGCCCCAGGGACACTGAAGCTTTCTTT. The chain combines TRBV7-9 with TRBJ1-1; D is perhaps TRBD1 (5 bases). CDR3 length: 12 amino acids. Germline CDR1 is SEHNR and CDR2 is FQNEAQ (reference sequence). The germline V and J ends were trimmed by 5 bases and 3 bases, with 7 bases remaining between them. Complete variable domain (other parts from reference TRBV7-9 and TRBJ1-1): DTGVSQNPRHKITKRGQNVTFRCDPISEHNRLYWYRQTLGQGPEFLTYFQNEAQLEKSRLLSDRFSAERPKGSFSTLEIQRTEQGDSAMYLCASSPRDTEAFFGQGTRLTVV.

This clone has a handful of counts. CDR3: CASSQAGTVNYGYTF. The CDR3 region has the DNA TGTGCCAGCAGCCAAGCCGGGACAGTCAACTATGGCTACACCTTC. The rearrangement links TRBV14 to TRBJ1-2; 7 bases fit TRBD1. After removal of 1 base from V and 2 bases from J, the junction contained 4 bases not matched to a gene. CDR3 length equals 15 residues. The germline V gene has CDR1 SGHDN and CDR2 FVKESK.

This clone was observed a few times. The V call is TRBV7-9, the J call TRBJ2-7; D is possibly TRBD1 (5 bases). Looked up from germline, CDR1 is SEHNR and CDR2 is FQNEAQ (reference sequence). The V gene lost 5 bases and the J gene lost 2 bases, with 10 bases spanning the gap. The CDR3 is 13 amino acids. CDR3 DNA: TGTGCCAGCAGCCCTTCAGGGCCCTACGAGCAGTACTTC. Encoded protein: CASSPSGPYEQYF.

This clone turned up a few times. The gene calls are TRBV7-8 and TRBJ2-3; 10 bases agree with TRBD1. CDR3 length: 14 amino acids. Germline V gene lookup returns CDR1 SGHVS and CDR2 FQNEAQ. With 4 bases clipped from V and 3 bases from J, the junction kept 1 base outside the gene matches. The CDR3 region has the DNA TGTGCCAGCAGCTGGGACAGGGGTACAGATACGCAGTATTTT. Translating gives CASSWDRGTDTQYF.

This clone was counted once. The chain has TRBV2 and TRBJ2-1; 13 bases line up with TRBD2. From germline, CDR1 is SNHLY and CDR2 FYNNEI. The V gene end was trimmed by 7 bases and the J gene end by 12 bases; junction bases not matched to a gene: 6. The length of the CDR3 is 13 residues. The CDR3 reads CASTLLAGGRQFF. In DNA form, the CDR3 reads TGTGCCAGCACTCTACTAGCGGGAGGGCGGCAGTTCTTC.

This chain links TRBV11-2 with TRBJ2-1; TRBD2 agrees at 10 bases. Germline V gene lookup returns CDR1 SGHAT and CDR2 FQNNGV. The CDR3 spans 19 residues. V shed 5 bases, J shed 10 bases, and the junction held 23 bases outside the gene matches. CDR3 DNA: TGTGCCAGCAGCAGCCCGGGGATCACGCCCGGACTAGCGGTAAAAGAGCAGTTCTTC. It specifies CASSSPGITPGLAVKEQFF.

V and J are TRBV30 and TRBJ2-1, with TRBD1 as a possible D gene (5 bases). The CDR3 has 13 residues. V was pared by 5 bases and J by 6 bases, with 14 bases between. CDR1 is GTSNPN, CDR2 SVGIG, per germline (reference sequence). This chain's CDR3 is CAWAEGASNEQFF. The CDR3 DNA reads TGTGCCTGGGCGGAAGGGGCGAGCAATGAGCAGTTCTTC.

Only a few counts were recorded for this clone. The J gene is TRBJ2-3, the V gene TRBV5-4, with 13 positions matching TRBD2. Germline loops: CDR1 SGHNT, CDR2 YYREEE (reference sequence). With 5 bases clipped from V and 2 bases from J, the junction kept 11 bases outside the gene matches. There are 18 residues in the CDR3. The CDR3 nucleotides read TGTGCCAGCAGGCCAACACCCGGACTAGCGGGGGACACAGATACGCAGTATTTT. This sequence encodes CASRPTPGLAGDTDTQYF. The full variable domain, its missing parts supplied by reference TRBV5-4 and TRBJ2-3, is ETGVTQSPTHLIKTRGQQVTLRCSSQSGHNTVSWYQQALGQGPQFIFQYYREEENGRGNFPPRFSGLQFPNYSSELNVNALELDDSALYLCASRPTPGLAGDTDTQYFGPGTRLTVL.

This rearrangement joins TRBV27 to TRBJ1-2; TRBD1 matches at 8 bases. J was trimmed by 8 bases and V by 3 bases; bases with no gene match: 5. Per the germline V gene, CDR1 is MNHEY and CDR2 is SMNVEV (reference sequence). This CDR3 spans 13 amino acids. The chain's CDR3 is CASSFQGARGYTF. DNA for the CDR3: TGTGCCAGCAGTTTTCAGGGGGCGAGGGGCTACACCTTC.

The chain couples TRBV5-6 to TRBJ2-2, with 9 bases fitting TRBD2. Per germline, CDR1 SGHDT and CDR2 YYEEEE. The CDR3 spans 15 residues. The DNA of the CDR3 is TGTGCAAGTCGGTGGGCGGGAGGGCCGCCCGGGGAGCTGTTTTTT. Translating gives CASRWAGGPPGELFF.

The rearrangement links TRBV5-1 to TRBJ2-7; TRBD1 might be the D (6 bases). Between the trimmed V and J ends, which lost 4 bases and 3 bases, there was a span of 14 bases. CDR3 length: 14 residues. The germline V gene encodes CDR1 SGHRS and CDR2 YFSETQ. For the CDR3, the DNA is TGCGCCAGCAGCCTCCGGGACACAAACTACGAGCAGTACTTC. Protein sequence: CASSLRDTNYEQYF.

The chain employs TRBV7-2 and TRBJ2-1; 11 nucleotides align to TRBD2. Germline assignment: CDR1 SGHTA and CDR2 FQGNSA. The CDR3 loop spans 16 amino acids. The V and J ends lost 5 bases and 9 bases, in that order; junction bases with no gene match: 12. DNA of the CDR3: TGTGCCAGCAGCGCCTATAGCGGGAGGGCCGTTGGTGAGCAGTTCTTC. Amino acids: CASSAYSGRAVGEQFF.